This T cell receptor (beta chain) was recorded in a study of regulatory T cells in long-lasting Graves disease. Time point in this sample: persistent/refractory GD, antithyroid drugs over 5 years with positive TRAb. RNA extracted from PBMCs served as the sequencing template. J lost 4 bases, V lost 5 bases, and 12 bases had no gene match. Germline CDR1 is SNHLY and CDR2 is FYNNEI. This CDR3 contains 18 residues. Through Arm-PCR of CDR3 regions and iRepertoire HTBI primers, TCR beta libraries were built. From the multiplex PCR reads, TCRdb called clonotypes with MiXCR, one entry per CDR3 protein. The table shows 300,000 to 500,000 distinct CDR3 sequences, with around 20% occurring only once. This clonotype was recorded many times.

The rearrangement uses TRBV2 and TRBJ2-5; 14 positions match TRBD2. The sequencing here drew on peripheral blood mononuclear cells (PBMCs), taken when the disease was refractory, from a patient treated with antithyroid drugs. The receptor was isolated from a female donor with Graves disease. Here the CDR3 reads CASSLGLAGAASRETQYF. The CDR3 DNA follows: TGTGCCAGCAGTCTGGGACTAGCGGGAGCAGCGAGTAGAGAGACCCAGTACTTC.